Each of the 21 T cell receptor beta chains below was sequenced from the same sample in a study of blood T cell repertoires in acute mononucleosis. Time point in this sample: acute infectious mononucleosis, at clinical presentation within 2 weeks of symptom onset (visit 1). Data came from immunoSEQ multiplex PCR; TCRdb stores just in-frame clones and leaves some out. This sample has approximately 2,000 clones, with 25% to 30% found just once. Sequences were derived from EBV YVL epitope tetramer+ CD8+ T cells sorted from PBMCs, sampled during acute infectious mononucleosis. This sample's subset: CD8 T cells binding a tetramer with EBV BRLF1 109-117 peptide (YVL-BR). The receptors come from a man younger than 35 with infectious mononucleosis caused by EBV.

Regarding this clone: It differs at one base from a far larger clone, so likely a read error. V and J are TRBV29-1 and TRBJ2-1; the D is unclear. Trimming removed 6 bases at V and 13 bases at J, with 22 bases between. Per germline, CDR1 SQVTM and CDR2 ANQGSEA. The CDR3 extends over 13 amino acids. CDR3 sequence (DNA): TGCAGCGTGGTAGACGGAGCCAAAAACATTCAGTTCTTC. Its translation: CSVVDGAKNIQFF.

Comment on this clone: Since a far larger clone is one base different, this is likely a read error. Distinct nucleotide sequences in the sample also encode this CDR3. V is TRBV4-3 and J is TRBJ2-5, with 9 bases identical to TRBD2. This CDR3 has 16 residues. The V gene end was trimmed by 4 bases and the J gene end by 5 bases; junction bases not matched to a gene: 11. From germline, CDR1 is LGHNA and CDR2 YSLEER. As DNA, the CDR3 is TGCGCCAGCAGCCCAGCGAGGGAGCGGGAGGTCGAGACCCAGTACTTC. Translating it yields CASSPAREREVETQYF.

At least ten counts were recorded for this clone. The rearrangement joins TRBV25-1 to TRBJ2-1; 8 bases align to TRBD2. Germline V gene data show CDR1 as MGHDK and CDR2 as SYGVNS. CDR3 length: 12 residues. Trimming removed 3 bases from V and 15 bases from J; junction bases left unmatched: 7. CDR3 DNA: TGTGCCAGCAGTGACGTCGGGACTAGTAGGTTCTTC. This gives the protein CASSDVGTSRFF.

Points on this clone: This likely stems from a read error, as it lies one base from a far larger clone. The rearrangement uses TRBV27 and TRBJ2-5; a weak D match, TRBD2 (6 bases). Germline CDR1 and CDR2: MNHEY and SMNVEV (reference sequence). V was pared by 1 base and J by 7 bases, with 19 bases between. This CDR3 contains 16 residues. The CDR3 DNA reads TGTGCCAGCAGTTTATTTGTCGGGAGCGGCGAAGTGACCCAGTACTTC. This translates into CASSLFVGSGEVTQYF.

The chain uses TRBV11-2 and TRBJ1-3; no clear D gene. Germline values: CDR1 SGHAT, CDR2 FQNNGV. V dropped 0 bases and J dropped 1 base, with 10 bases sitting between them. CDR3 size: 16 residues. CDR3 sequence (DNA): TGTGCCAGCAGCTTAGATTTGCTGGGATCTGGAAACACCATATATTTT. It translates to CASSLDLLGSGNTIYF.

This clone has just a few counts. V usage is TRBV27 and J usage is TRBJ2-1, with D possibly being TRBD2 (7 bases). The CDR3 runs to 15 residues. Germline V gene lookup returns CDR1 MNHEY and CDR2 SMNVEV (reference sequence). The germline V and J ends were trimmed by 6 bases and 6 bases, with 18 bases remaining between them. The CDR3 protein is CASSPLGGAFNEQFF. DNA for the CDR3: TGTGCCAGCAGCCCTCTAGGGGGGGCCTTCAATGAGCAGTTCTTC.

This clone was counted at least ten times. This chain links TRBV6-6 with TRBJ2-3, with unresolved D. The CDR3 loop spans 13 amino acids. Germline V gene data show CDR1 as MNHNY and CDR2 as SVGAGI (reference sequence). The germline V and J ends were trimmed by 5 bases and 2 bases, with 8 bases remaining between them. CDR3 sequence (DNA): TGTGCCAGCAGTCCCGCTCCCACAGATACGCAGTATTTT. Amino acids: CASSPAPTDTQYF.

This clone was picked up a small number of times. This sequence joins TRBV27 and TRBJ2-6; no clear D gene. The CDR3 runs 13 residues. Germline CDR1 is MNHEY and CDR2 is SMNVEV (reference sequence). With 5 bases removed from V and 11 bases from J, the gap between germline ends came to 13 bases. For the CDR3, the DNA is TGTGCCAGCAGTGAAGTAGGGTTGGACGTCCTGACTTTC. Translation: CASSEVGLDVLTF.

On this clone itself: A far larger clone is only one base removed, so a read error is likely. The chain is built from TRBV10-3 and TRBJ2-7; a possible D gene is TRBD2 (7 bases). Germline V gene sequence: CDR1 ENHRY, CDR2 SYGVKD. The CDR3 totals 15 residues. The CDR3 sequence: CASSLYLGGAYEQYF. CDR3 DNA: TGTGCCAGCAGTTTATACTTAGGGGGGGCCTACGAGCAGTACTTC.

A word on this clone: Sequence at one end of the junction differs from germline and may be a read error. The rearrangement uses TRBV6-1 and TRBJ2-3; D is tentatively TRBD1 or TRBD2 (7 bases each). Germline CDR1 MNHNS, CDR2 SASEGT. The CDR3 contains 19 residues. DNA for the CDR3: TGTGCCACCAGTGATTGGACAGGAAGAGGACTAGACAACACAGATACGCAGTATTTT. Its translation is CATSDWTGRGLDNTDTQYF.

This clone was seen only once. The CDR3 protein is CASTGTFNEQFF. CDR3 in DNA: TGTGCCAGCACCGGGACATTCAATGAGCAGTTCTTC. The gene calls are TRBV10-3 and TRBJ2-1; a weak D match, TRBD1 (6 bases). CDR1 is ENHRY and CDR2 is SYGVKD in the germline V gene. CDR3 length: 12 amino acids. The V end lost 10 bases, the J end lost 6 bases, and 13 bases lay between the germline ends.

This clone was seen a single time. The gene calls are TRBV27 and TRBJ2-3; TRBD2 aligns across 8 bases. The germline CDR1 and CDR2 sequences are MNHEY and SMNVEV (reference sequence). Trimming at V came to 4 bases and at J to 13 bases, leaving 19 bases not matched to a gene. The CDR3 has 16 residues. Here the CDR3 reads CASSSSTSEAFTDKYF. As DNA, the CDR3 is TGTGCCAGCAGTTCATCGACTAGCGAGGCCTTCACAGATAAGTATTTT.

Ten or more counts support this clone. The chain joins TRBV7-3 to TRBJ2-1, with D hard to call. The CDR3 is 13 amino acids. From germline, CDR1 is SGHTA and CDR2 FQGTGA. The V end was cut by 5 bases, the J end by 8 bases, with 13 bases between. CDR3 coding DNA: TGTGCCAGCAGCCCGCAACTGGGCCATGAGCAGTTCTTC. Translation: CASSPQLGHEQFF.

V usage is TRBV5-6 and J usage is TRBJ2-7, with a possible D match to TRBD1 (6 bases). The J call is in doubt because the DNA end fits TRBJ2-5 better. The CDR3 is 16 amino acids. Germline V CDR1 and CDR2: SGHDT, YYEEEE. CDR3 loop: CASSLDLTGMGETQYF. The DNA for the CDR3 is TGTGCCAGCAGCTTAGATTTAACAGGGATGGGGGAGACCCAGTACTTC.

This clone was counted many times. Other DNA sequences of this sample code for an identical CDR3. The CDR3 DNA follows: TGTGCCAGCAGCTTGGACCTGGGGCAGGGCACAGATACGCAGTATTTT. Protein sequence: CASSLDLGQGTDTQYF. This sequence joins TRBV13 and TRBJ2-3; D possibly corresponds to TRBD1 (5 bases). V was clipped by 3 bases and J by 1 base, with 14 bases between them. The CDR3 runs to 16 residues. The germline V gene has CDR1 PRHDT and CDR2 FYEKMQ (reference sequence).

V gene TRBV7-8 combines with J gene TRBJ2-7, with 10 bases aligning to TRBD2. After removal of 5 bases from V and 4 bases from J, the junction contained 5 bases not matched to a gene. CDR1 and CDR2 (germline): SGHVS, FQNEAQ. The CDR3 has 14 amino acids. The DNA of the CDR3 is TGTGCCAGCAGCCCAGCGGGGGGGGAGTACGAGCAGTACTTC. Translating it yields CASSPAGGEYEQYF.

This clone was seen a handful of times. A far larger clone differs by one base, so this is likely a read error. The same CDR3 also results from other DNA sequences found in this sample. This chain joins TRBV6-5 and TRBJ2-3; D is undetermined. Trimming removed 8 bases at V and 9 bases at J, with 24 bases between. Germline CDR1 and CDR2: MNHEY and SVGAGI. The CDR3 length is 15 residues. The CDR3 spells CASCALLGSASTQYF. The CDR3 region has the DNA TGTGCCAGCTGTGCCCTACTTGGGTCAGCGTCGACGCAGTATTTT.

This clone was recorded many times. This chain connects TRBV7-8 to TRBJ2-1, with 8 bases lining up with TRBD2. The CDR3 is 15 residues long. Germline V lookup: CDR1 SGHVS, CDR2 FQNEAQ. V shed 5 bases and J 2 bases; nucleotides not matched to a gene: 5. CDR3 in DNA: TGTGCCAGCAGCCACGGGACTAGTCCCTACAATGAGCAGTTCTTC. This codes for CASSHGTSPYNEQFF.

A remark on this clone: It is unclear where the CDR3 begins or ends on the DNA, so no DNA is shown, and the CDR3 is as TCRdb lists it. The chain recombines TRBV13 with TRBJ2-2; TRBD2 is taken as the D call from the table, unchecked against the DNA. CDR1 PRHDT and CDR2 FYEKMQ come from the germline V gene (reference sequence). The CDR3 spans 15 residues, counting both ends. CDR3 protein: CASRPWGGTGELFFF.

A remark on this clone: A far bigger clonotype differs at one base, so this is likely a read error. The rearrangement links TRBV6-5 to TRBJ2-3; D not certain. The germline V gene has CDR1 MNHEY and CDR2 SVGAGI. This CDR3 contains 15 residues. V was trimmed by 5 bases and J by 9 bases, leaving 21 bases between them. CDR3 protein: CASSAPLGSASTQYF. In nucleotides, the CDR3 is TGTGCCAGCAGTGCCCCACTTGGGTCAGCGTCGACGCAGTATTTT.

The DNA for the CDR3 is TGTGCCAGCAGTTTGGCTTTCAATGAGCAGTTCTTC. Its translation: CASSLAFNEQFF. The J gene is TRBJ2-1, the V gene TRBV27, with D unresolved. The germline V and J ends were trimmed by 3 bases and 6 bases, with 6 bases remaining between them. The CDR3 is made up of 12 amino acids. Germline lookup yields CDR1 MNHEY and CDR2 SMNVEV (reference sequence).